Each of the 3 T cell receptor beta chains below was sequenced from the same sample in a study of OX40 agonist ivuxolimab in advanced cancers. Data came from immunoSEQ multiplex PCR; TCRdb stores just in-frame clones and leaves some out. The table shows fewer than 55,000 clones, with more than 75% occurring only once. Sample: CD4+ or CD8+ T cells sorted from blood, taken in a trial of the OX40 agonist ivuxolimab. All receptors come from an adult with an advanced solid tumor such as melanoma, head and neck, liver or kidney cancer.

The chain links TRBV2 to TRBJ2-2; D is ambiguous. The germline gives CDR1 SNHLY, CDR2 FYNNEI. The CDR3 has 14 amino acids. V shed 8 bases and J shed 0 bases, with 10 bases lying between them. The CDR3 protein is CASERQANTGELFF. The CDR3 DNA reads TGTGCCAGCGAGAGACAAGCGAACACCGGGGAGCTGTTTTTT.

The chain links TRBV7-2 to TRBJ1-4; 9 nucleotides agree with TRBD1. Germline V CDR1 and CDR2: SGHTA, FQGNSA. The CDR3 is 13 residues long. J lost 7 bases, V lost 5 bases, and 2 bases had no gene match. The CDR3 region is CASSPDRGEKLFF. As DNA, the CDR3 is TGTGCCAGCAGCCCGGACAGGGGTGAAAAACTGTTTTTT.

The chain links TRBV9 to TRBJ1-6; D is undetermined. The ends were cut back, 0 bases at V and 4 bases at J, with 8 bases in the middle. This CDR3 is 15 amino acids long. Germline V CDR1 and CDR2: SGDLS, YYNGEE. CDR3 DNA sequence: TGTGCCAGCAGCGTAGTGGAGGGATATAATTCACCCCTCCACTTT. As protein: CASSVVEGYNSPLHF.